This T cell receptor (beta chain) was identified during a study of T-cell reconstitution after alpha-beta-depleted transplantation in children (dated by TCRdb to 2016 to 2017). Background for the entire study: The study quantitatively tracked T-cell immune reconstitution after TCRalphabeta/CD19-depleted allogeneic hematopoietic cell transplantation in children using TCR repertoire profiling. The full study reports these points: Over the following months the frequencies of hyperexpanded clones went down, and after one year T-cell counts and TCRbeta diversity were mostly credited to newly produced T cells. About two months after transplant, the apparently early recovery of alphabetaT-cell counts reportedly depended on just several hundred clones that had expanded rapidly and came from non-depleted graft cells. In some patients, high TCRbeta diversity at day 60 was attributed to recipient T cells and intrathymic progenitors that had survived conditioning.

The library was obtained by PCR. This sample was sequenced with an Illumina HiSeq 2500. Molecular barcoding was employed in the preparation of TCR libraries, with unique molecular identifiers being used to normalize TCRbeta repertoire quantification. The public sequencing data were trimmed at Q25 with fastp and processed into clonotypes with MiXCR by TCRdb, which kept only in-frame beta chains. Rows matching on CDR3 protein sequence are summarized as one entry with the most common DNA and genes. A total of 300,000 to 350,000 distinct CDR3 sequences appear in this sample, around 15% of them only once. The biggest ten clones account for approximately 44% of the sample. The treatment or condition label, read with the paper, signifies: allogeneic hematopoietic cell transplantation with graft depleted of TCRalphabeta T cells and CD19 B cells. TCRalphabeta/CD19-depleted allogeneic hematopoietic cell grafts were given to the transplant recipients, all of whom were children.

This clonotype came up a few times. The antigen it recognizes is unknown. No quality values exist for individual bases; no much larger clone is one base distant. The sample was PBMCs, mostly from graft donor cells, taken 360 days after TCRalphabeta/CD19-depleted stem cell transplant. The sequence was collected from a male patient aged 2 to 10 who had a stem cell transplant for acute lymphoblastic leukemia, so the T cells may come from the graft donor.

This receptor carries the CDR3 CASSSLPDSQETQYF. In nucleotide form, the sequence is TGTGCCAGCAGCTCCCTCCCTGACAGCCAAGAGACCCAGTACTTC. Recombination joined TRBV7-9 with TRBJ2-5, with a tentative D gene TRBD1 over 5 matching bases. There are 15 amino acids in the CDR3, from cysteine to phenylalanine inclusive. The entry retains the CDR3 DNA only, 45 bases that are in frame from base 1. The germline V gene (reference sequence) supplies CDR1 SEHNR and CDR2 FQNEAQ. V drops 4 bases and J drops 1 base, leaving 13 bases in between.